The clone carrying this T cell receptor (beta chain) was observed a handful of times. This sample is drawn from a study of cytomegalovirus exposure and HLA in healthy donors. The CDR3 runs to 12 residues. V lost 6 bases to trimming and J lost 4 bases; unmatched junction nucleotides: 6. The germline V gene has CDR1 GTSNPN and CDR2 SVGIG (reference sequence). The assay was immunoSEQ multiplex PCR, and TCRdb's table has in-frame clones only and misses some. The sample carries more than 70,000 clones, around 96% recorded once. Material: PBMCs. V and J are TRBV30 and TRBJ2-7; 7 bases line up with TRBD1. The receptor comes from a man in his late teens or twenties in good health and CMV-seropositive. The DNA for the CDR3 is TGTGCCTGTAAGGACAGGCATTACGAGCAGTACTTC. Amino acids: CACKDRHYEQYF. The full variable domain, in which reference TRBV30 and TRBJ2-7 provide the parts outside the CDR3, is SQTIHQWPATLVQPVGSPLSLECTVEGTSNPNLYWYRQAAGRGLQLLFYSVGIGQISSEVPQNLSASRPQDRQFILSSKKLLLSDSGFYLCACKDRHYEQYFGPGTRLTVT.